The 13 T cell receptor beta chains listed next were all sequenced from one sample in a study of shared clonotypes between healthy human individuals. Measured with immunoSEQ multiplex PCR; TCRdb has only the in-frame clones, and not every one. The top ten clones hold about 12% of a sample with about half a million clones, about 72% of them seen once. What was sequenced was PBMCs. These receptors were obtained from a woman aged 40 to 55 in good health. Some clones in this sample may be carry-over from other donors' samples.

The chain employs TRBV10-3 and TRBJ2-1, with TRBD2 identical over 7 bases. Germline loops: CDR1 ENHRY, CDR2 SYGVKD. The CDR3 is 15 amino acids. V lost 0 bases, J lost 7 bases, and 6 bases stayed unmatched. CDR3 sequence reads: CAISESAGWRNEQFF. CDR3 nucleotides: TGTGCCATCAGTGAGTCAGCGGGATGGCGTAATGAGCAGTTCTTC.

V is TRBV6-6 and J is TRBJ2-7; TRBD1 aligns across 10 bases. V gave up 0 bases and J gave up 0 bases; unmatched junction bases: 2. CDR3 size: 16 residues. The germline CDR1 and CDR2 sequences are MNHNY and SVGAGI (reference sequence). The CDR3 DNA sequence: TGTGCCAGCAGTTACTCTAGGACAGGGGGCTCCTACGAGCAGTACTTC. Its protein is CASSYSRTGGSYEQYF.

This clone was seen a few times. The chain has TRBV6-5 and TRBJ1-1; TRBD1 matches 8 bases. This CDR3 spans 14 amino acids. The germline CDR1 and CDR2 sequences are MNHEY and SVGAGI. After removal of 6 bases from V and 1 base from J, the junction contained 4 bases not matched to a gene. The CDR3 reads CASRQDRENTEAFF. In DNA form, the CDR3 reads TGTGCCAGCAGGCAGGACAGGGAGAACACTGAAGCTTTCTTT.

Comments on this clone: As the CDR3 is not closed by the conserved phenylalanine or tryptophan, this likely results from a read error. The CDR3 DNA reads as TGTGCCAGCAGCCACGGTCATTCCTACGAGCAGTACTCC. Protein sequence: CASSHGHSYEQYS. This chain uses TRBV7-2 with TRBJ2-7; D is undetermined. With 5 bases removed from V and 1 base from J, the gap between germline ends came to 9 bases. The CDR3 is made up of 13 amino acids. Germline V CDR1 and CDR2: SGHTA, FQGNSA.

V and J are TRBV29-1 and TRBJ2-7, with a weak D call TRBD1 (8 bases). The CDR3 spans 13 residues. Germline CDR1 is SQVTM and CDR2 is ANQGSEA. Trimming shortened V by 4 bases and J by 5 bases, and 15 bases separated the two germline ends. CDR3 coding DNA: TGCAGCGTTGTCACAGGGGGGGACGACGAGCAGTACTTC. Translation: CSVVTGGDDEQYF.

The rearrangement joins TRBV7-2 to TRBJ1-1; 8 bases are shared with TRBD1. The junction had 8 bases not matched to a gene; V was cut back by 3 bases and J by 11 bases. In germline, CDR1 is SGHTA, CDR2 FQGNSA. The CDR3 totals 13 residues. The CDR3 reads CASSLGRGPMAFF. CDR3 sequence (DNA): TGTGCCAGCAGCTTGGGCAGGGGGCCGATGGCTTTCTTT. The whole variable domain, remainder taken from reference TRBV7-2 and TRBJ1-1, is GAGVSQSPSNKVTEKGKDVELRCDPISGHTALYWYRQSLGQGLEFLIYFQGNSAPDKSGLPSDRFSAERTGGSVSTLTIQRTQQEDSAVYLCASSLGRGPMAFFGQGTRLTVV.

The rearrangement links TRBV7-9 to TRBJ1-3; the match to TRBD1 covers 10 bases. The CDR3 runs to 17 residues. Germline CDR1 is SEHNR and CDR2 is FQNEAQ (reference sequence). With 5 bases clipped from V and 0 bases from J, the junction kept 7 bases outside the gene matches. The CDR3 DNA sequence: TGTGCCAGCAGCGCCCGACAGGGGGCTCTCTCTGGAAACACCATATATTTT. Protein: CASSARQGALSGNTIYF. Together with reference TRBV7-9 and TRBJ1-3, the CDR3 gives the full variable domain: DTGVSQNPRHKITKRGQNVTFRCDPISEHNRLYWYRQTLGQGPEFLTYFQNEAQLEKSRLLSDRFSAERPKGSFSTLEIQRTEQGDSAMYLCASSARQGALSGNTIYFGEGSWLTVV.

The rearrangement links TRBV5-1 to TRBJ2-2; D is uncertain. There are 14 residues in the CDR3. V lost 3 bases to trimming and J lost 4 bases, with 10 bases between them. The germline V gene has CDR1 SGHRS and CDR2 YFSETQ. CDR3 amino acids: CASSSQGLTGELFF. The CDR3 coding sequence is TGCGCCAGCAGCTCCCAAGGGCTCACCGGGGAGCTGTTTTTT. Filled out from reference TRBV5-1 and TRBJ2-2, the complete variable domain reads KAGVTQTPRYLIKTRGQQVTLSCSPISGHRSVSWYQQTPGQGLQFLFEYFSETQRNKGNFPGRFSGRQFSNSRSEMNVSTLELGDSALYLCASSSQGLTGELFFGEGSRLTVL.

J is TRBJ2-2 and V is TRBV7-9; D assignment may be TRBD1 or TRBD2 (5 bases each). The CDR3 is made up of 15 amino acids. From germline, CDR1 is SEHNR and CDR2 FQNEAQ (reference sequence). V lost 3 bases to trimming and J lost 4 bases, with 12 bases between them. CDR3 in amino acids: CASSFKGRATGELFF. CDR3 DNA: TGTGCCAGCAGCTTTAAGGGGCGGGCCACCGGGGAGCTGTTTTTT.

The chain employs TRBV5-1 and TRBJ2-3; 15 bases are shared with TRBD2. The junction had 13 bases not matched to a gene; V was cut back by 3 bases and J by 8 bases. In germline, CDR1 is SGHRS, CDR2 YFSETQ. CDR3 length: 18 amino acids. The CDR3 protein is CASSSPGTSGRSEGTQYF. The CDR3 nucleotides are TGCGCCAGCAGCTCTCCCGGGACTAGCGGGAGGTCGGAGGGTACGCAGTATTTT.

The chain couples TRBV5-1 to TRBJ1-3; a possible D gene is TRBD1 (6 bases). This CDR3 region has 15 residues. Trimming took 4 bases from V and 8 from J, leaving 19 bases between them. Germline V gene sequence: CDR1 SGHRS, CDR2 YFSETQ. CDR3: CASSLTGFSADTIYF. In DNA form, the CDR3 reads TGCGCCAGCAGCCTGACAGGATTTTCGGCTGACACCATATATTTT.

The chain recombines TRBV10-3 with TRBJ2-5, with D tentatively TRBD2 (6 bases). V lost 5 bases, J lost 4 bases, and 11 bases lay in between. This CDR3 has 13 amino acids. CDR1 and CDR2 from the germline V gene are ENHRY and SYGVKD. CDR3 coding DNA: TGTGCCATCAGTTGGGGAGGAGGAGAGACCCAGTACTTC. Translated, it gives CAISWGGGETQYF.

The V and J genes are TRBV6-6 and TRBJ2-7; 11 nucleotides agree with TRBD1. CDR1 is MNHNY and CDR2 is SVGAGI in the germline V gene (reference sequence). This CDR3 has 15 amino acids. Losses at the gene ends were 2 bases for V and 4 bases for J; bases not matched to a gene: 4. The CDR3 DNA follows: TGTGCCAGCAGTTACCGGGACAGGGGGGGGTACGAGCAGTACTTC. Translation gives CASSYRDRGGYEQYF.